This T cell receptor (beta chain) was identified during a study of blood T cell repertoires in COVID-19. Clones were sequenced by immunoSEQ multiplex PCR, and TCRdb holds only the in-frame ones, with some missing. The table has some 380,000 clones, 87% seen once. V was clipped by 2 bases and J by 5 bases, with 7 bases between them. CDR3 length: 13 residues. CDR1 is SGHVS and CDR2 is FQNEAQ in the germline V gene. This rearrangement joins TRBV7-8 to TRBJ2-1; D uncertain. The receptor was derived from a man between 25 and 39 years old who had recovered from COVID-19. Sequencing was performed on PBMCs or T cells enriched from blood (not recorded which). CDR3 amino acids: CASSLLSHNEQFF. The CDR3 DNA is TGTGCCAGCAGCTTATTAAGCCACAATGAGCAGTTCTTC.